This T cell receptor (beta chain) was recorded in a study of glioma-infiltrating T cells after dendritic cell vaccination. Background on the study: Monocyte-derived dendritic cells, cultured 6 to 8 days with IL-4 and GM-CSF, were pulsed with autologous tumor lysate.

The primer mix had 60 V beta and 13 J beta primers. Some clones are missing from TCRdb's copy, which holds only in-frame ones; the method was immunoSEQ multiplex PCR. The sample lists approximately 85,000 clones, 85% occurring once. As for time point: after dendritic cell vaccination, including at tumor progression/relapse. Fresh-frozen tumor tissue and more than two years of survival data were available for all. The CDR3 is made up of 15 amino acids. V dropped 5 bases and J dropped 5; count of bases not matched to a gene: 7. Germline V gene data show CDR1 as MNHEY and CDR2 as SMNVEV (reference sequence).

This chain links TRBV27 with TRBJ2-5; 11 bases fit TRBD2. This TCR was sampled from a human donor with glioblastoma. Source: blood, taken after dendritic cell vaccination. Written as DNA, the CDR3 is TGTGCCAGCAGTGGTAGCGGGGGGGCCCGGGAGACCCAGTACTTC. Translated, it gives CASSGSGGARETQYF.